The 2 T cell receptor beta chains listed next were all sequenced from one sample in a study of CD8+ T cells in alopecia areata. The authors extracted RNA and reverse transcribed it into cDNA as the sequencing template. The method was immunoSEQ multiplex PCR; TCRdb's version includes in-frame clones alone and lacks a portion of them. The data show some 170,000 clones, about 54% seen once. This sample's treatment: oral pan-JAK inhibitor, 5-10 mg twice daily. The sequences come from CD4+ T cells sorted from blood, collected between weeks 55 and 65, from a patient treated with tofacitinib. These TCRs come from a human donor with alopecia areata.

Notes on this clone: The sample has other DNA sequences that encode this CDR3 too. The CDR3 sequence is CASSPGNTGELFF. The CDR3 DNA is TGTGCCAGCAGTCCAGGGAACACCGGGGAGCTGTTTTTT. The chain has TRBV6-1 and TRBJ2-2; D remains ambiguous. V was trimmed by 5 bases and J by 1 base, leaving 5 bases between them. The germline CDR1 and CDR2 sequences are MNHNS and SASEGT. The length of the CDR3 is 13 residues.

CDR3 DNA sequence: TGTGCCAGCTCACCCCGGGACAGCTACCAAGAGACCCAGTACTTC. Its protein is CASSPRDSYQETQYF. The V call is TRBV18, the J call TRBJ2-5, with 7 bases that match TRBD1. Germline V CDR1 and CDR2: KGHSH, LQKENI. Trimming took 3 bases from V and 0 from J; bases not matched to a gene: 4. The CDR3 contains 15 residues.